This TCR beta chain is drawn from a study of OX40 agonist ivuxolimab in advanced cancers. As for the study in general: In three patients, partial responses were observed, one with hepatocellular carcinoma and two with cutaneous melanoma.

Profiled with immunoSEQ multiplex PCR; TCRdb holds only in-frame clones, not every one. The sample records about 100,000 clones, about 89% being singletons. Remarks on this clone: As yet, its antigen is unknown.

V lost 6 bases to trimming and J lost 0 bases, with 9 bases between them. This CDR3 comprises 14 residues. Germline CDR1 KGHSH, CDR2 LQKENI. Study observations and caveats: Determination of antigen specificity was not performed for the expanded peripheral T cells. On average, CD8+ T cells had more expanded clones than CD4+.

The chain recombines TRBV18 with TRBJ1-5; D is ambiguous. This clonotype was obtained from an adult with an advanced solid tumor such as melanoma, head and neck, liver or kidney cancer. The starting material was CD4+ or CD8+ T cells sorted from blood, obtained in a trial of the OX40 agonist ivuxolimab. CDR3 DNA sequence: TGTGCCAGCTCTGTTCAGTTTAGCAATCAGCCCCAGCATTTT. This encodes CASSVQFSNQPQHF.